Below, 10 T cell receptor beta chains from the same sample are listed, as sequenced in a study of patients and donors after allogeneic stem cell transplantation (TCRdb year 2020). Receptor amplification or capture employed RT-PCR. Sequencing took place on a NextSeq 550. TCRdb's own reprocessing of the public reads used fastp at Q25 and MiXCR and kept productive beta chains. Each CDR3 protein appears once, grouped with its most common genes and DNA. The sample table records over 350,000 distinct CDR3 sequences; 15% to 20% of these occur just once. The ten largest make up just over 7% of the sample. Source material: blood, either unsorted or a sorted T cell fraction (not recorded which). The receptors originated from a human donor who was either an allogeneic HSCT recipient or a stem cell or donor lymphocyte infusion donor (not recorded which). It is not recorded whose cells these are; they may come from a transplant donor.

The gene calls are TRBV7-9 and TRBJ2-1; D gene ambiguous. The CDR3 spans 16 residues. Trimming took 0 bases from V and 4 from J, leaving 13 bases between them. Germline values: CDR1 SEHNR, CDR2 FQNEAQ (reference sequence). CDR3 sequence reads: CASSLAQRTPYNEQFF. CDR3 coding DNA: TGTGCCAGCAGCTTAGCGCAGCGAACACCATACAATGAGCAGTTCTTC. The full variable domain, with the rest looked up from reference TRBV7-9 and TRBJ2-1, is DTGVSQNPRHKITKRGQNVTFRCDPISEHNRLYWYRQTLGQGPEFLTYFQNEAQLEKSRLLSDRFSAERPKGSFSTLEIQRTEQGDSAMYLCASSLAQRTPYNEQFFGPGTRLTVL.

The gene calls are TRBV20-1 and TRBJ2-1; 15 nucleotides line up with TRBD2. The V segment lost 1 base and the J segment 5 bases; nucleotides outside the gene matches: 12. Germline values: CDR1 DFQATT, CDR2 SNEGSKA (reference sequence). This CDR3 comprises 19 residues. This CDR3 is CSARGAVGRTSGRDNEQFF. The CDR3 region has the DNA TGCAGTGCTAGAGGCGCTGTAGGGAGGACTAGCGGGAGGGACAATGAGCAGTTCTTC.

The chain has TRBV9 and TRBJ1-1; D remains unclear. CDR1 and CDR2 (germline): SGDLS, YYNGEE. CDR3 size: 13 residues. Trimming pared 0 bases from V and 5 bases from J, leaving 8 bases between. CDR3 region: CASSVGGLTEAFF. CDR3 DNA: TGTGCCAGCAGCGTAGGCGGGCTGACTGAAGCTTTCTTT.

This clonotype occurred a few times. This chain uses TRBV10-3 with TRBJ2-2, with D possibly TRBD2 on 6 matching bases. Per germline, CDR1 ENHRY and CDR2 SYGVKD. V was trimmed by 5 bases and J by 6 bases, leaving 13 bases between them. This CDR3 is built from 14 residues. The CDR3 DNA follows: TGTGCCATCAGTCAAGCTAGCGTCGCCGGGGAGCTGTTTTTT. Translated: CAISQASVAGELFF.

This clonotype showed up just a few times. The chain couples TRBV12-3 or TRBV12-4 to TRBJ2-1, with D possibly matching TRBD2 (7 bases). Trimming pared 6 bases from V and 0 bases from J, leaving 15 bases between. The CDR3 extends over 16 amino acids. For the CDR3, the DNA is TGTGCCAGCAGCCGAAGGGGGGGGGCCTCCTACAATGAGCAGTTCTTC. Amino acid sequence: CASSRRGGASYNEQFF.

J is TRBJ1-6 and V is TRBV2; no firm D call. Germline lookup yields CDR1 SNHLY and CDR2 FYNNEI. The CDR3 loop spans 10 amino acids. V was shortened by 8 bases and J by 8 bases, with 4 bases between the two germline ends. Written as DNA, the CDR3 is TGTGCCAGCGGGGATTCACCCCTCCACTTT. This encodes CASGDSPLHF. The variable domain in full, with the rest retrieved from reference TRBV2 and TRBJ1-6, is EPEVTQTPSHQVTQMGQEVILRCVPISNHLYFYWYRQILGQKVEFLVSFYNNEISEKSEIFDDQFSVERPDGSNFTLKIRSTKLEDSAMYFCASGDSPLHFGNGTRLTVT.

A few counts support this clonotype. The chain links TRBV5-1 to TRBJ2-3, with D tentatively TRBD2 (5 bases). The CDR3 has 16 residues. Deletions cut 3 bases from V and 4 bases from J, with 18 bases between. Germline lookup yields CDR1 SGHRS and CDR2 YFSETQ. In nucleotides, the CDR3 is TGCGCCAGCAGCTGGAGGAGGCGACTTGGGCCAGATACGCAGTATTTT. It is translated as CASSWRRRLGPDTQYF.

The chain has TRBV28 and TRBJ2-3; 7 bases line up with TRBD1. Germline CDR1 reads MDHEN; CDR2 reads SYDVKM. With 2 bases clipped from V and 4 bases from J, the junction kept 9 bases outside the gene matches. There are 16 residues in the CDR3. This chain's CDR3 is CASSLETGTVADTQYF. The CDR3 DNA follows: TGTGCCAGCAGTTTAGAGACCGGGACAGTTGCAGATACGCAGTATTTT.

This clonotype was seen a few times. The V and J genes are TRBV3-1 and TRBJ1-6; D ambiguous. The germline gives CDR1 LGHDT, CDR2 YNNKEL (reference sequence). The CDR3 runs to 13 residues. With 3 bases removed from V and 11 bases from J, the gap between germline ends came to 11 bases. CDR3 region: CASSQRWATPLHF. The CDR3 region has the DNA TGTGCCAGCAGCCAGCGTTGGGCTACACCCCTCCACTTT.

The V call is TRBV29-1, the J call TRBJ1-4; D is perhaps TRBD1 (6 bases). Per the germline V gene, CDR1 is SQVTM and CDR2 is ANQGSEA. Trimming cost V 7 bases and J 0 bases, with 9 bases left between them. The CDR3 has 13 residues. The DNA of the CDR3 is TGCAGCGGCCGACAGGCAACTAATGAAAAACTGTTTTTT. Translated: CSGRQATNEKLFF.